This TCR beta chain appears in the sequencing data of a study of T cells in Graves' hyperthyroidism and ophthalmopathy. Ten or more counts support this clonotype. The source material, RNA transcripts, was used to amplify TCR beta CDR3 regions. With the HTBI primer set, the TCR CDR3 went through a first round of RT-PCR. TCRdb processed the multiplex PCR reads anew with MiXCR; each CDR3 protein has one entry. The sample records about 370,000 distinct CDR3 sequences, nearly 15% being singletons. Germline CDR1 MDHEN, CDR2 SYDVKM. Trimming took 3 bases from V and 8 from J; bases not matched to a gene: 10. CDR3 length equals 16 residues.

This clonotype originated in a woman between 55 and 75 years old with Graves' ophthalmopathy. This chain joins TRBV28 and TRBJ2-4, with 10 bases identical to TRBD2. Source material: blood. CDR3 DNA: TGTGCCAGCAGTTTCCCCTCTAGCGGGAGTTCACACATTCAGTACTTC. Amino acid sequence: CASSFPSSGSSHIQYF.